The subject of this entry is one T cell receptor beta chain. No antigen is known for it. The data were obtained in a study of regulatory T cells in long-lasting Graves disease. Broader study findings: Persistent Graves' patients showed reduced TCR diversity versus newly diagnosed patients. Because few samples were included, accuracy may have been lower.

V was cut by 6 bases and J by 4 bases, with 19 bases left in between. Germline CDR1 MNHEY, CDR2 SVGEGT. This CDR3 has 17 residues. Arm-PCR of CDR3 regions with iRepertoire HTBI primers generated TCR beta libraries. TCRdb itself ran the multiplex PCR reads through MiXCR, one entry per CDR3 protein. The table shows 400,000 to 500,000 distinct CDR3 sequences, with approximately 16% occurring only once. Specified time point: newly diagnosed GD, antithyroid drugs for less than 3 months. PBMC RNA was the source of the TCR library. The data also belong to a second study, concerning T cells in Graves' hyperthyroidism and ophthalmopathy. As reported in that work: HTBI primers were the set used in a first-round RT-PCR of the TCR CDR3.

The clonotype originates from a woman aged 40 to 50 with Graves disease. The source material was peripheral blood mononuclear cells (PBMCs), sampled at new diagnosis, from a patient treated with antithyroid drugs. The rearrangement links TRBV6-2 or TRBV6-3 to TRBJ2-6; a possible D gene is TRBD1 (5 bases). The CDR3 DNA sequence: TGTGCCAGCAGGCGAACCTCCAGGGCGTACGGGGCCAACGTCCTGACTTTC. Translation: CASRRTSRAYGANVLTF.